Here is one TCR beta chain with its context. The CDR3 is 12 amino acids. With 6 bases removed from V and 5 bases from J, the gap between germline ends came to 13 bases. Germline CDR1 reads DFQATT; CDR2 reads SNEGSKA (reference sequence). A J-beta primer mix and a sample-barcoded 5' primer were used in a second PCR of roughly 6 to 12 cycles. Every cDNA molecule carried a tag from a template-switch adaptor bearing 12 random nucleotides. One entry per CDR3 protein, called by TCRdb with MiXCR from the 5' RACE reads. The table records some 890,000 distinct CDR3 sequences, 25% to 35% of them present only once. The sample is drawn from a study of blood T cells in healthy people across ages. These data are also associated with another study on T cells of mothers and their children.

The chain has TRBV20-1 and TRBJ1-1; maybe TRBD1 (5 bases). The sample comprised blood. This clonotype was sampled from a woman between 35 and 50 years old in good health. The CDR3 DNA follows: TGCAGTGCCGACGGGAGGGGAACTGAAGCTTTCTTT. Translated, it gives CSADGRGTEAFF.